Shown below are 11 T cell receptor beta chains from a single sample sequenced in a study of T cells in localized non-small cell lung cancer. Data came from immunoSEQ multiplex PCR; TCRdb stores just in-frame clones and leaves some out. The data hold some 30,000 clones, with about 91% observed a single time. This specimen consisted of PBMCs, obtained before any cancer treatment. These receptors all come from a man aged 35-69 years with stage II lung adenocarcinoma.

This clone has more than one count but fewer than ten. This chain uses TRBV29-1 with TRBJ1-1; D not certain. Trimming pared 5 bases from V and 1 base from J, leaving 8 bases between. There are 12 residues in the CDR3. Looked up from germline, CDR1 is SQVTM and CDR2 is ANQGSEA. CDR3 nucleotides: TGCAGCGTTCAAGTCAAGAACACTGAAGCTTTCTTT. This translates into CSVQVKNTEAFF. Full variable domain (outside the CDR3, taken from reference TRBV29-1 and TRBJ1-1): SAVISQKPSRDICQRGTSLTIQCQVDSQVTMMFWYRQQPGQSLTLIATANQGSEATYESGFVIDKFPISRPNLTFSTLTVSNMSPEDSSIYLCSVQVKNTEAFFGQGTRLTVV.

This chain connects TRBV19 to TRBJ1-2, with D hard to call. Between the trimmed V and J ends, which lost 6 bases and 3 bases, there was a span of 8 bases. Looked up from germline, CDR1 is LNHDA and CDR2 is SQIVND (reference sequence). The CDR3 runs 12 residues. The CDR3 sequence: CASSVRDYGYTF. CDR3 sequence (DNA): TGTGCCAGTAGCGTGAGAGACTATGGCTACACCTTC.

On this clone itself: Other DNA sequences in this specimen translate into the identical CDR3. CDR3 sequence: CASSSGGYNEQFF. The CDR3 nucleotides are TGCGCCAGCAGTTCCGGGGGTTACAATGAGCAGTTCTTC. The J gene is TRBJ2-1, the V gene TRBV5-1; tentative D call: TRBD2 (6 bases). CDR3 size: 13 residues. The germline CDR1 and CDR2 sequences are SGHRS and YFSETQ. V dropped 5 bases and J dropped 4 bases, with 10 bases sitting between them.

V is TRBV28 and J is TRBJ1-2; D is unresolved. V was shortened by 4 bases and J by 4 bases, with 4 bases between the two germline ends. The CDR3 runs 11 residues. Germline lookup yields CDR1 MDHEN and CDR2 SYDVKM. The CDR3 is CASSSSYGYTF. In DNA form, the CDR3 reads TGTGCCAGCAGTTCAAGCTATGGCTACACCTTC.

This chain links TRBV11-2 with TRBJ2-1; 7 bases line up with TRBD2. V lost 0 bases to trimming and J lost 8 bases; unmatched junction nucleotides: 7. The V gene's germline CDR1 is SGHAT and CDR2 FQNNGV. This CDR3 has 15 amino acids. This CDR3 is CASSLDQRDGYEQFF. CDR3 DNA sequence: TGTGCCAGCAGCTTAGATCAGCGGGACGGGTATGAGCAGTTCTTC.

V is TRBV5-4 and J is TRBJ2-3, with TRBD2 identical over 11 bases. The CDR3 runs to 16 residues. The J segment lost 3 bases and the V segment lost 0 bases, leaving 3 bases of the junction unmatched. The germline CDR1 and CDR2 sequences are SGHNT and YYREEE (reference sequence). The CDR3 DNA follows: TGTGCCAGCAGCTTGGATACTAGCGGGAGTACAGATACGCAGTATTTT. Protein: CASSLDTSGSTDTQYF. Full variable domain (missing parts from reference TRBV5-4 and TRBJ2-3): ETGVTQSPTHLIKTRGQQVTLRCSSQSGHNTVSWYQQALGQGPQFIFQYYREEENGRGNFPPRFSGLQFPNYSSELNVNALELDDSALYLCASSLDTSGSTDTQYFGPGTRLTVL.

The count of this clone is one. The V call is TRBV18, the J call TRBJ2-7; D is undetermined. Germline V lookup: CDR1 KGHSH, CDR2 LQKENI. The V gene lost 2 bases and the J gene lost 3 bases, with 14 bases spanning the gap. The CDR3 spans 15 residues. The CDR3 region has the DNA TGTGCCAGCTCACCATCGGGCTACTCTAACTACGAGCAGTACTTC. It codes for CASSPSGYSNYEQYF.

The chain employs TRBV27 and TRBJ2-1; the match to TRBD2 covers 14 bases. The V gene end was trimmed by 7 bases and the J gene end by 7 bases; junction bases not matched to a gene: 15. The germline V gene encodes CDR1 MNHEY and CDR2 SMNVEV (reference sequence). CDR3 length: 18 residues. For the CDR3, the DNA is TGTGCCAGCACCGAACTTCCCGGGACTAGCGGGAGTAGTAATGAGCAGTTCTTC. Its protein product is CASTELPGTSGSSNEQFF.

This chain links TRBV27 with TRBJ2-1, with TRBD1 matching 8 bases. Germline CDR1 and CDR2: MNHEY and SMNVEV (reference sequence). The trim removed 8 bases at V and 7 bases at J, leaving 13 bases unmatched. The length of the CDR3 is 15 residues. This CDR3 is CASSPQGALRNEQFF. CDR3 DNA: TGTGCCAGCTCCCCCCAGGGGGCGCTTAGGAATGAGCAGTTCTTC.

The DNA for the CDR3 is TGTGCCAGCAGGCAGACCCCCGGGACTAGCGGGATGGTCCCAGATACGCAGTATTTT. This translates into CASRQTPGTSGMVPDTQYF. The rearrangement uses TRBV28 and TRBJ2-3; 13 bases line up with TRBD2. Looked up from germline, CDR1 is MDHEN and CDR2 is SYDVKM. The CDR3 is 19 amino acids. V lost 6 bases to trimming and J lost 4 bases; unmatched junction nucleotides: 16.

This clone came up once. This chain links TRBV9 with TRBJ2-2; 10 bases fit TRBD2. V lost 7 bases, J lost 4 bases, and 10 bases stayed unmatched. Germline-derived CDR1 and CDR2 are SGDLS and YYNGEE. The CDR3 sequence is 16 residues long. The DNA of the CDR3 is TGTGCCAGCGGTATTGGGCCTAGCGGGGGCACCGGGGAGCTGTTTTTT. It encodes CASGIGPSGGTGELFF. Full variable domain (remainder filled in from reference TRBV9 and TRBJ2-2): DSGVTQTPKHLITATGQRVTLRCSPRSGDLSVYWYQQSLDQGLQFLIQYYNGEERAKGNILERFSAQQFPDLHSELNLSSLELGDSALYFCASGIGPSGGTGELFFGEGSRLTVL.